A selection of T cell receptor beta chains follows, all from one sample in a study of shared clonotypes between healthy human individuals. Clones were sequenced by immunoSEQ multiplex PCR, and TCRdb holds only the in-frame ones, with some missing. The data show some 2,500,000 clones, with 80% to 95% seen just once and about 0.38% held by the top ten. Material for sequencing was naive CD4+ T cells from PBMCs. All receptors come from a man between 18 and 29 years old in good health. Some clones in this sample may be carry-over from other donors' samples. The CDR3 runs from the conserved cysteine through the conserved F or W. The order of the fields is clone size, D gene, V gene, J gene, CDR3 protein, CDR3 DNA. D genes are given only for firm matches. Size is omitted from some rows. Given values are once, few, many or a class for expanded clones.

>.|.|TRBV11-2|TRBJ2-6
CASSFYGRTRASGANVLTF
TGTGCCAGCAGCTTCTATGGTCGGACAAGGGCCTCTGGGGCCAACGTCCTGACTTTC
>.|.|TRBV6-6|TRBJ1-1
CASSPSGNTEAFF
TGTGCCAGCAGCCCCTCGGGGAACACTGAAGCTTTCTTT
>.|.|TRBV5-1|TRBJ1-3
CASSTYGVQLGNTIYF
TGCGCCAGCAGCACGTACGGGGTACAGCTTGGAAACACCATATATTTT
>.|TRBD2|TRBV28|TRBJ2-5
CASSSAPGLAGAGETQYF
TGTGCCAGCAGTTCGGCTCCGGGACTAGCGGGAGCCGGGGAGACCCAGTACTTC
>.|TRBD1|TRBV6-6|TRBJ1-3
CASRRPGQFSGNTIYF
TGTGCCAGCAGACGACCGGGACAGTTCTCTGGAAACACCATATATTTT
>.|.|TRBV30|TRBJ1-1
CAWSEGLGTEAFF
TGTGCCTGGAGTGAGGGTTTAGGGACTGAAGCTTTCTTT
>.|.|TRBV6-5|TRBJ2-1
CASSRRGIYNEQFF
TGTGCCAGCAGTCGCCGGGGGATCTACAATGAGCAGTTCTTC
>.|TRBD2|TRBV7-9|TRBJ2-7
CASSRTGTSGIYEQYF
TGTGCCAGCAGCCGGACCGGGACTAGCGGGATCTACGAGCAGTACTTC
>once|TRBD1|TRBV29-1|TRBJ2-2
CSVPRTGNTGELFF
TGCAGCGTTCCCAGGACAGGGAACACCGGGGAGCTGTTTTTT
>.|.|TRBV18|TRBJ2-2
CASSPSRNGELFF
TGTGCCAGCTCACCCTCGCGGAACGGGGAGCTGTTTTTT
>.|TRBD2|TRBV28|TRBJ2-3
CASSAIAGGWGGDTQYF
TGTGCCAGCAGTGCGATAGCGGGAGGTTGGGGGGGAGATACGCAGTATTTT
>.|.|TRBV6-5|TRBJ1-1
CASSYLGGAGTEAFF
TGTGCCAGCAGTTACTTGGGGGGCGCGGGCACTGAAGCTTTCTTT
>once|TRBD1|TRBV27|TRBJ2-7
CASSLRQGAYEQYF
TGTGCCAGCAGTTTAAGACAGGGAGCCTACGAGCAGTACTTC
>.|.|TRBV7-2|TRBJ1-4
CASSLGDRDYEKLFF
TGTGCCAGCAGCTTAGGGGACCGGGACTATGAAAAACTGTTTTTT
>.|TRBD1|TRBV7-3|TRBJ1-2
CASSLTRQGDGYTF
TGTGCCAGCAGCTTAACGCGACAGGGGGACGGCTACACCTTC
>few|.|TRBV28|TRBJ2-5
CASSTYQETQYF
TGTGCCAGCAGTACGTACCAAGAGACCCAGTACTTC
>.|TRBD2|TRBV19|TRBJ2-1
CASSIGGLAGVTQFF
TGTGCCAGTAGTATAGGGGGACTAGCGGGAGTGACACAGTTCTTC
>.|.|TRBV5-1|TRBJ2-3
CASARDQSTDTQYF
TGCGCCAGCGCCCGGGACCAGAGCACAGATACGCAGTATTTT
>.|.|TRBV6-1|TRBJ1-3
CASTPTGSGNTIYF
TGTGCCAGCACTCCGACCGGCTCTGGAAACACCATATATTTT
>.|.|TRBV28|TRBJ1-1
CASTRGTEAFF
TGTGCCAGCACCCGAGGGACTGAAGCTTTCTTT
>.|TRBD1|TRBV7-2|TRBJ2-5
CASSRQGSQETQYF
TGTGCCAGCAGCCGACAGGGGTCCCAAGAGACCCAGTACTTC
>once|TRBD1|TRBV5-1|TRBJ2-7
CASSKPGGQQYF
TGCGCCAGCTCAAAACCAGGGGGTCAGCAGTACTTC
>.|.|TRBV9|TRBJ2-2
CASSPEGGRWTGELFF
TGTGCCAGCAGCCCGGAGGGGGGGCGGTGGACCGGGGAGCTGTTTTTT
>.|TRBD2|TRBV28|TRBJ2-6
CASTVGGSGANVLTF
TGTGCCAGCACCGTGGGAGGGTCTGGGGCCAACGTCCTGACTTTC
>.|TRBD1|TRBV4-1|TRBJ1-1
CASSLIMGQQGTEAFF
TGCGCCAGCAGCCTTATCATGGGACAGCAGGGCACTGAAGCTTTCTTT
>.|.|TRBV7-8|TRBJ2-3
CASSQEDTQYF
TGTGCCAGCAGCCAAGAGGATACGCAGTATTTT
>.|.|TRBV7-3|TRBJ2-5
CASSLSTAGETQYF
TGTGCCAGCAGCCTATCGACCGCTGGAGAGACCCAGTACTTC
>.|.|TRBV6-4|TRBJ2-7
CASSDSWPLAYEQYF
TGTGCCAGCAGTGACTCCTGGCCCCTCGCCTACGAGCAGTACTTC
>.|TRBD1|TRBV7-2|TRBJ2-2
CASSSGQGGVGELFF
TGTGCCAGCAGCAGTGGACAGGGGGGAGTCGGGGAGCTGTTTTTT
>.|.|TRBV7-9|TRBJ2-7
CASSLANQIHEQYF
TGTGCCAGCAGCTTAGCGAACCAGATCCACGAGCAGTACTTC
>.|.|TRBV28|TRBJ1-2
CASSLGAYYGYTF
TGTGCCAGCAGTTTAGGGGCATACTATGGCTACACCTTC
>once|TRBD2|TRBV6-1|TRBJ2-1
CASSGTSSNEQFF
TGTGCCAGCAGTGGGACTAGCAGCAATGAGCAGTTCTTC
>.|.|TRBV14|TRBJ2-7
CASSPSVRGEQYF
.
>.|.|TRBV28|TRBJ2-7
CASTPPARGEQYF
TGTGCCAGCACCCCCCCGGCCCGGGGCGAGCAGTACTTC
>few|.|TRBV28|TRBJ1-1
CASSLSRNTEAFF
TGTGCCAGCAGTCTCTCAAGGAACACTGAAGCTTTCTTT
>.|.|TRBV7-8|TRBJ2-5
CASSPGRWRGSQETQYF
TGTGCCAGCAGCCCAGGCCGGTGGAGGGGATCACAAGAGACCCAGTACTTC
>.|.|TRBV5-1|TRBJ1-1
CASSLPYDTEAFF
TGCGCCAGCAGCTTGCCGTATGACACTGAAGCTTTCTTT
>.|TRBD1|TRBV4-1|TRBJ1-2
CASSQALRQGAPYGYTF
TGCGCCAGCAGCCAAGCATTAAGGCAGGGGGCTCCCTATGGCTACACCTTC
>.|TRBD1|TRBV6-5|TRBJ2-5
CASSATGTGKETQYF
TGTGCCAGCAGTGCAACCGGGACAGGGAAAGAGACCCAGTACTTC
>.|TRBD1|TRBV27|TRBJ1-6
CASSSSTGTFYNSPLHF
TGTGCCAGCAGTTCCTCGACAGGGACCTTCTATAATTCACCCCTCCACTTT
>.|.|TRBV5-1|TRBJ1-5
CASSLIPGFDQPQHF
TGCGCCAGCAGCTTGATCCCAGGGTTCGATCAGCCCCAGCATTTT
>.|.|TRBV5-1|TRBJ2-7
CASSLSGTHSYEQYF
TGCGCCAGCAGCCTTTCCGGGACACACTCCTACGAGCAGTACTTC
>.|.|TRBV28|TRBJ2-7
CASSDSYEQYF
TGTGCCAGCAGTGATAGCTACGAGCAGTACTTC
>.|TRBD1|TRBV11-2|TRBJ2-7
CASRPGQGVSLYYEQYF
TGTGCCAGCAGGCCAGGACAGGGGGTTTCCCTCTACTACGAGCAGTACTTC
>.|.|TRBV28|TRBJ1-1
CASSSRPERAFF
TGTGCCAGCAGTTCTCGACCCGAGCGGGCTTTCTTT
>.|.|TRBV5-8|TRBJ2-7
CASSLTGAGQYEQYF
TGTGCCAGCAGCCTGACAGGCGCTGGTCAGTACGAGCAGTACTTC
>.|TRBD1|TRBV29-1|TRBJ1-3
CSVQGQASGNTIYF
TGCAGCGTTCAGGGACAGGCCTCTGGAAACACCATATATTTT
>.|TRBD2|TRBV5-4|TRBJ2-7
CASSQGLADTYEQYF
TGTGCCAGCAGCCAGGGACTAGCGGATACCTACGAGCAGTACTTC
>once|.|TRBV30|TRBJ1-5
CAWSSGGRGNQPQHF
TGTGCCTGGAGTAGCGGGGGGCGAGGGAATCAGCCCCAGCATTTT
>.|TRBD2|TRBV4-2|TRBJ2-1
CASSPRGGGTGEQFF
TGTGCCAGCAGCCCCCGGGGCGGGGGGACCGGTGAGCAGTTCTTC
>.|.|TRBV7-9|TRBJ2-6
CASSWRDTYSGANVLTF
TGTGCCAGCAGCTGGCGGGACACCTACTCTGGGGCCAACGTCCTGACTTTC
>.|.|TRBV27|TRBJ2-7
CASSLSGYEQYF
TGTGCCAGCAGTTTAAGTGGTTACGAGCAGTACTTC
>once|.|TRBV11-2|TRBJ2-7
CASSSLRNYEQYF
TGTGCCAGCAGCTCCCTTAGAAACTACGAGCAGTACTTC
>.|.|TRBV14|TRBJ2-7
CASSQVWQPYYEQYF
TGTGCCAGCAGCCAAGTTTGGCAGCCCTACTACGAGCAGTACTTC